Below are 3 T cell receptor beta chains sequenced from a single sample in a study of blood T cell repertoires in COVID-19. Data came from immunoSEQ multiplex PCR; TCRdb stores just in-frame clones and leaves some out. The repertoire includes 150,000 to 200,000 clones, about 85% of them detected once, and around 2.3% sits in the top ten. The sample was peripheral blood. These receptors originate from a man in his 70s with active or convalescent COVID-19.

The CDR3 DNA reads TGTGCCAGCAGCCTGACAGGGGGAAAACTGTTTTTT. It is translated as CASSLTGGKLFF. The gene calls are TRBV3-1 (or the pseudogene TRBV3-2) and TRBJ1-4; TRBD1 matches at 9 bases. This CDR3 comprises 12 residues. The germline CDR1 and CDR2 sequences are LGHDT and YNNKEL (reference sequence). Trimming cost V 4 bases and J 10 bases; bases outside gene matches: 1.

The chain couples TRBV11-2 to TRBJ2-3; tentative D call: TRBD2 (5 bases). The CDR3 length is 12 residues. Germline lookup yields CDR1 SGHAT and CDR2 FQNNGV. V was cut by 3 bases and J by 4 bases, with 5 bases left in between. The CDR3 reads CASSFGADTQYF. In DNA form, the CDR3 reads TGTGCCAGCAGCTTCGGGGCAGATACGCAGTATTTT.

V usage is TRBV10-2 and J usage is TRBJ1-6; 12 bases fit TRBD1. This CDR3 spans 14 amino acids. CDR1 is WSHSY and CDR2 is SAAADI in the germline V gene. Germline trimming cut 10 bases from V and 6 bases from J; bases unmatched to any gene: 4. CDR3 region: CATGQGASNSPLHF. CDR3 sequence (DNA): TGCGCCACGGGACAGGGGGCGTCTAATTCACCCCTCCACTTT.